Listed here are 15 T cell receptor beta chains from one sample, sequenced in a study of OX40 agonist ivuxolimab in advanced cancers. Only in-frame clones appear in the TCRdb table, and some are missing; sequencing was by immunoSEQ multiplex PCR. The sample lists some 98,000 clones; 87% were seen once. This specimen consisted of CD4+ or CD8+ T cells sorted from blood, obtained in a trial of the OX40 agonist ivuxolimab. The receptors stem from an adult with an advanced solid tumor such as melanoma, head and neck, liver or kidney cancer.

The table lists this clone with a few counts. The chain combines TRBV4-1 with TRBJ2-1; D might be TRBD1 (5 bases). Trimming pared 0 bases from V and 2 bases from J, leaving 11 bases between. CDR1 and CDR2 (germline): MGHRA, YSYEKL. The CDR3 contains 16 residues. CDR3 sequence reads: CASSQEVAGTYNEQFF. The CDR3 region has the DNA TGCGCCAGCAGCCAAGAGGTGGCAGGGACCTACAATGAGCAGTTCTTC.

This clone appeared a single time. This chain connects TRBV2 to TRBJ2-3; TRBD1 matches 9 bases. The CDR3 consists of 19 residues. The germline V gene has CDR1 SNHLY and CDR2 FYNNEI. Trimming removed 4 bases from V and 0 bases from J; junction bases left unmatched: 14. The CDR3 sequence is CASSGKAGQGSPSTDTQYF. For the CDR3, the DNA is TGTGCCAGCAGTGGGAAAGCGGGACAGGGTAGCCCTAGCACAGATACGCAGTATTTT.

CDR3 residues: CATSATNEKLFF. Here the CDR3 DNA reads TGTGCCACCTCTGCAACTAATGAAAAACTGTTTTTT. This chain links TRBV19 with TRBJ1-4; no firm D call. Trimming cost V 10 bases and J 0 bases, with 6 bases left between them. This CDR3 contains 12 residues. Germline values: CDR1 LNHDA, CDR2 SQIVND (reference sequence).

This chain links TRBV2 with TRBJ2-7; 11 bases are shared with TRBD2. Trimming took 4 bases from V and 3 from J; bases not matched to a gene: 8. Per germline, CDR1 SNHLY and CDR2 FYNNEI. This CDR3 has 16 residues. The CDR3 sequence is CASSVPSGGTLYEQYF. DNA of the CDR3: TGTGCCAGCAGTGTACCTAGCGGGGGGACCCTCTACGAGCAGTACTTC.

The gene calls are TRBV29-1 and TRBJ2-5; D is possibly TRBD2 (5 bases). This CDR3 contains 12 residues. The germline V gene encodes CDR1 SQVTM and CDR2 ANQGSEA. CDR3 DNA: TGCACCTCTCAAGAGGGTCGGGAGACCCAGTACTTC. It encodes CTSQEGRETQYF. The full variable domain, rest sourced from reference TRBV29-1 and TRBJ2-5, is SAVISQKPSRDICQRGTSLTIQCQVDSQVTMMFWYRQQPGQSLTLIATANQGSEATYESGFVIDKFPISRPNLTFSTLTVSNMSPEDSSIYLCTSQEGRETQYFGPGTRLLVL.

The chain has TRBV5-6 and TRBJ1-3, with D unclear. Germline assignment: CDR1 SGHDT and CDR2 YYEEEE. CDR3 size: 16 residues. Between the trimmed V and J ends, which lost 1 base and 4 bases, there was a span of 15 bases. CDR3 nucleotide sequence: TGTGCCAGCAGCTTGATCAAGGGTATCACAGGAAACACCATATATTTT. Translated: CASSLIKGITGNTIYF.

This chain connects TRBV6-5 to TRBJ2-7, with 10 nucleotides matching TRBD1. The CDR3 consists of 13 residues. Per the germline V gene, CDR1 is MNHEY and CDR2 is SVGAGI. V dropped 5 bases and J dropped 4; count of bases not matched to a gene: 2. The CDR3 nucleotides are TGTGCCAGCAGTCGGGACAGGGGATACGAGCAGTACTTC. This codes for CASSRDRGYEQYF.

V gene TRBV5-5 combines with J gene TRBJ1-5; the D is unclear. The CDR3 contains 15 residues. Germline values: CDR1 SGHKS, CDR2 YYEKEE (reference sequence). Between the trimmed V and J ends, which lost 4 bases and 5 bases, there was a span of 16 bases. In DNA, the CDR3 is TGTGCCAGCAGCCGCGGTTCGGTCGCGGATCAGCCCCAGCATTTT. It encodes CASSRGSVADQPQHF.

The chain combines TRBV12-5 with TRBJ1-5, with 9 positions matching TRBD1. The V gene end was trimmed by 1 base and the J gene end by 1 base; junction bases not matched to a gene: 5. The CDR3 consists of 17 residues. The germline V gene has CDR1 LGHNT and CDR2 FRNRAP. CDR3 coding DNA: TGTGCTAGTGGTTTGGGACAGGGGGAGGGGAGCAATCAGCCCCAGCATTTT. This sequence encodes CASGLGQGEGSNQPQHF.

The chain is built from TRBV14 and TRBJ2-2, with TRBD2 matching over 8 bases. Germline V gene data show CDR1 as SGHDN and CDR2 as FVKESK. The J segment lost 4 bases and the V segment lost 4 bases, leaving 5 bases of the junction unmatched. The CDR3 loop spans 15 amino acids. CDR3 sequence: CASSPRTSLTGELFF. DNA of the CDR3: TGTGCCAGCAGCCCGCGGACTAGCCTCACCGGGGAGCTGTTTTTT.

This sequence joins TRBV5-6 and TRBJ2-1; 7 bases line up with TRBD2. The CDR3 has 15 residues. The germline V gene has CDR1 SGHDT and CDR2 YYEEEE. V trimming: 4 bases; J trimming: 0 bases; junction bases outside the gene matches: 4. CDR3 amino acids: CASSLTSYSYNEQFF. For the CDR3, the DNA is TGTGCCAGCAGCCTGACTAGCTACTCCTACAATGAGCAGTTCTTC.

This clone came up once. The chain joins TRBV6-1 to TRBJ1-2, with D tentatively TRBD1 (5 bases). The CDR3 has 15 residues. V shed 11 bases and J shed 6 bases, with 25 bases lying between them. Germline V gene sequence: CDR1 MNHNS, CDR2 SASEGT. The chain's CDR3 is CASRGIQRKGDGYTF. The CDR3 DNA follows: TGTGCCTCCCGGGGGATACAGAGGAAGGGTGATGGCTACACCTTC.

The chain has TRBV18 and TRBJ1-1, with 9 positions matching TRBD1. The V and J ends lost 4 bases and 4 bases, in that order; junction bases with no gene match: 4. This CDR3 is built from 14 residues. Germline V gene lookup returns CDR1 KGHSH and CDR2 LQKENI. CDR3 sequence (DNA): TGTGCCAGCTCACAACAGGGGGCCGGCACTGAAGCTTTCTTT. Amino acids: CASSQQGAGTEAFF.

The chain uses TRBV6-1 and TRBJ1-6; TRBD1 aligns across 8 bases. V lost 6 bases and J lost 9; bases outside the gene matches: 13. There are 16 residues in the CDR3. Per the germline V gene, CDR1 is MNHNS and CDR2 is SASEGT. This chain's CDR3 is CASSERGGQGTSPLHF. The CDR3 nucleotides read TGTGCCAGCAGCGAAAGGGGCGGACAGGGCACTTCACCCCTCCACTTT.

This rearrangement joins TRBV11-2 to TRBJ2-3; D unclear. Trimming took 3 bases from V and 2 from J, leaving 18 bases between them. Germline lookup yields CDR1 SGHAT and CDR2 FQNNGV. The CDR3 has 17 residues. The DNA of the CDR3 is TGTGCCAGCAGCTTGGGTCCTTCTAAGCGTTTCACAGATACGCAGTATTTT. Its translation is CASSLGPSKRFTDTQYF. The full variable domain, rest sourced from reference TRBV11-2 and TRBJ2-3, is EAGVAQSPRYKIIEKRQSVAFWCNPISGHATLYWYQQILGQGPKLLIQFQNNGVVDDSQLPKDRFSAERLKGVDSTLKIQPAKLEDSAVYLCASSLGPSKRFTDTQYFGPGTRLTVL.